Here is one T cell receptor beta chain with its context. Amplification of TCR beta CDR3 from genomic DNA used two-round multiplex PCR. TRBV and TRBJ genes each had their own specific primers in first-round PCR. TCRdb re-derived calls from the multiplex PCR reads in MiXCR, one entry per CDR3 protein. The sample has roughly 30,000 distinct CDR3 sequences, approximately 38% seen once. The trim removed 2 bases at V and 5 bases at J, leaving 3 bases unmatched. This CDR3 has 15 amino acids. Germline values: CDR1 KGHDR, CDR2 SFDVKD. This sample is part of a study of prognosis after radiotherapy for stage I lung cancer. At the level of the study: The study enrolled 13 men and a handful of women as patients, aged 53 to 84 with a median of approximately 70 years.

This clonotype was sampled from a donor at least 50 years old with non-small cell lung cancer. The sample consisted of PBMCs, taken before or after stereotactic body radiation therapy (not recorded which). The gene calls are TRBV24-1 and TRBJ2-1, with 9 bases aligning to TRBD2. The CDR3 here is CATSDSTSGNNEQFF. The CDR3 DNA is TGTGCCACCAGTGATTCGACTAGCGGAAACAATGAGCAGTTCTTC.